Listed below are T cell receptor beta chains from one sample, sequenced in a study of blood T cell repertoires in COVID-19. The data were produced by immunoSEQ multiplex PCR, yet TCRdb's version contains in-frame clones alone and is incomplete. The table lists roughly 230,000 clones, around 83% of them singletons. The sample taken for sequencing was PBMCs or T cells enriched from blood (not recorded which). The receptors come from a woman aged 50 to 65 who had been exposed to COVID-19. Each CDR3 is given with its conserved first and last residue. A D gene is named only where the DNA matches it firmly. Expanded clones get a size class; other rows say once, few or many, or leave the size out.

d_gene	abundance	v_gene	j_gene	CDR3aa	CDR3nt
-	-	TRBV7-9	TRBJ2-3	CASSLGPITDTQYF	TGTGCCAGCAGCTTAGGGCCGATCACAGATACGCAGTATTTT
TRBD2	-	TRBV7-2	TRBJ2-5	CASSTSGGSQETQYF	TGTGCCAGCTCGACTAGCGGGGGGTCCCAAGAGACCCAGTACTTC
TRBD1	-	TRBV13	TRBJ1-2	CASSLGTGIDGYTF	TGTGCCAGCAGCTTAGGGACAGGGATAGATGGCTACACCTTC
TRBD1	-	TRBV27	TRBJ1-5	CASRRGQGRNQPQHF	TGTGCCAGCAGGCGAGGACAGGGGCGCAATCAGCCCCAGCATTTT
TRBD1	-	TRBV13	TRBJ1-4	CASSLKGGTGILEKLFF	TGTGCCAGCAGCTTAAAAGGGGGGACAGGAATACTAGAAAAACTGTTTTTT
-	-	TRBV19	TRBJ2-1	CASSIVGTRGADEQFF	TGTGCCAGTAGTATAGTTGGGACCCGCGGGGCCGATGAGCAGTTCTTC
TRBD2	-	TRBV5-1	TRBJ2-2	CASSHRTSGGTKNTGELFF	TGCGCCAGCAGCCACAGGACTAGCGGGGGGACTAAGAACACCGGGGAGCTGTTTTTT
-	-	TRBV7-9	TRBJ1-6	CASSSTSSYNSPLHF	TGTGCCAGCAGCTCGACAAGCTCCTATAATTCACCCCTCCACTTT
-	few	TRBV9	TRBJ1-1	CASSVRGGDTEAFF	TGTGCCAGCAGCGTACGGGGCGGGGACACTGAAGCTTTCTTT
-	-	TRBV5-1	TRBJ1-2	CASSELQGPGYTF	TGCGCCAGCAGCGAACTACAGGGACCTGGCTACACCTTC
-	few	TRBV19	TRBJ2-6	CATLGGRSSGANVLTF	TGTGCCACCCTCGGAGGGAGAAGCTCTGGGGCCAACGTCCTGACTTTC
TRBD1	-	TRBV28	TRBJ1-1	CASIKRRGHMNTEAFF	TGTGCCAGCATTAAAAGGAGGGGGCACATGAACACTGAAGCTTTCTTT
-	-	TRBV3-1/TRBV3-2	TRBJ2-2	CASSQDRVGATKSGTQNTGELFF	TGTGCCAGCAGCCAAGATCGAGTCGGGGCTACTAAAAGTGGGACACAAAACACCGGGGAGCTGTTTTTT
TRBD1	-	TRBV20-1	TRBJ2-1	CSASLDRGPRGFF	TGCAGTGCTAGTCTGGACAGGGGCCCCCGAGGGTTCTTC
-	-	TRBV7-2	TRBJ1-1	CASSSSTRKEAFF	TGTGCCAGCAGCTCTTCTACGCGAAAAGAAGCTTTCTTT
-	-	TRBV5-8	TRBJ1-5	CASSSDSFLGRGGRQPQHF	TGTGCCAGCAGCTCGGACAGCTTCCTTGGTAGAGGCGGGCGCCAGCCCCAGCATTTT
-	-	TRBV7-8	TRBJ1-1	CASSLEWGLLGTEAFF	TGTGCCAGCAGCTTAGAGTGGGGGCTTCTGGGCACTGAAGCTTTCTTT
TRBD2	-	TRBV2	TRBJ2-5	CASSELAGGGETQYF	TGTGCCAGCAGTGAACTCGCGGGGGGGGGAGAGACCCAGTACTTC
TRBD1	-	TRBV6-5	TRBJ2-7	CASTRGHEQYF	TGTGCCAGCACCAGGGGGCACGAGCAGTACTTC
-	-	TRBV28	TRBJ1-3	CASSLGGGTIYF	TGTGCCAGCAGTTTAGGGGGGGGGACCATATATTTT
-	-	TRBV7-8	TRBJ1-1	CASSLVSAVNTEAFF	TGTGCCAGCAGCTTAGTCTCGGCGGTCAACACTGAAGCTTTCTTT
TRBD1	-	TRBV2	TRBJ1-2	CASPEQGLDYGYTF	TGTGCCAGCCCTGAACAGGGGTTGGACTATGGCTACACCTTC
TRBD1	-	TRBV29-1	TRBJ1-2	CSASPGQGSDGYTF	TGCAGCGCGAGCCCGGGACAGGGATCGGATGGCTACACCTTC
-	-	TRBV28	TRBJ2-1	CASSPVSTSYNEQFF	TGTGCCAGCAGCCCCGTTTCTACCTCCTACAATGAGCAGTTCTTC
-	-	TRBV12-5	TRBJ2-7	CASGWGQGKDEQYF	TGTGCTAGTGGTTGGGGGCAGGGTAAGGACGAGCAGTACTTC
TRBD1	-	TRBV6-2/TRBV6-3	TRBJ2-7	CASSYKGTGTGDYEQYF	TGTGCCAGCAGTTACAAGGGCACCGGGACAGGGGACTACGAGCAGTACTTC
-	-	TRBV7-2	TRBJ2-7	CASSLARASGQYF	TGTGCCAGCAGCTTAGCGCGGGCATCTGGGCAGTACTTC
TRBD1	-	TRBV2	TRBJ1-4	CASSPQGDRNEKLFF	TGTGCCAGCAGTCCCCAAGGGGACAGGAATGAAAAACTGTTTTTT
-	-	TRBV4-3	TRBJ1-3	CASSQAVATAPPNTIYF	TGCGCCAGCAGCCAAGCAGTAGCCACCGCGCCGCCGAACACCATATATTTT